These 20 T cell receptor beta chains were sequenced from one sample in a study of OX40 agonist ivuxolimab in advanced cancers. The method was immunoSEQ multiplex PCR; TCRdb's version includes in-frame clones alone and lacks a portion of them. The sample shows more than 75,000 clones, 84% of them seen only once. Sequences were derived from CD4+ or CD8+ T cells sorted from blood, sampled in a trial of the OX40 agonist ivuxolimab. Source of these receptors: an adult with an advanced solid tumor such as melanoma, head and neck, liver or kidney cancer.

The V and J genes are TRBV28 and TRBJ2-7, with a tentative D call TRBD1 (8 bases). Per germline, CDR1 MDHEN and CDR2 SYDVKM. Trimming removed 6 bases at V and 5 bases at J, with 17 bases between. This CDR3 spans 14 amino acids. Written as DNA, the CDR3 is TGTGCCAGCAGCGCAGAACAGGGGGGGGACGAGCAGTACTTC. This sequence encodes CASSAEQGGDEQYF.

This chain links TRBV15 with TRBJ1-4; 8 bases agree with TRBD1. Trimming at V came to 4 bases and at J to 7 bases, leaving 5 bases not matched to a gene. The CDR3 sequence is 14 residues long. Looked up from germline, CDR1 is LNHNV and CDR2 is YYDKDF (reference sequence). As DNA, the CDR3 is TGTGCCACCAGCACGGACAGGGTACTTGAAAAACTGTTTTTT. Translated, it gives CATSTDRVLEKLFF.

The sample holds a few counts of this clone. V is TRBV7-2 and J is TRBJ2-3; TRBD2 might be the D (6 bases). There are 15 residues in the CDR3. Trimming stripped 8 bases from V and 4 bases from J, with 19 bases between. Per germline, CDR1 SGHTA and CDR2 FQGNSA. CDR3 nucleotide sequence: TGTGCCAGCGCCGGTTCTTCTCGGGAGCCAGATACGCAGTATTTT. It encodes CASAGSSREPDTQYF.

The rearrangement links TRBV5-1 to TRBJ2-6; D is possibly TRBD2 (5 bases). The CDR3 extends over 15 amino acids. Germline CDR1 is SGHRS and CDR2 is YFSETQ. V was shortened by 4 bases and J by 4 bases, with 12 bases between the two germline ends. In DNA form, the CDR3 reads TGCGCCAGCAGCCCGGCGGGTTCCGGGGCCAACGTCCTGACTTTC. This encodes CASSPAGSGANVLTF.

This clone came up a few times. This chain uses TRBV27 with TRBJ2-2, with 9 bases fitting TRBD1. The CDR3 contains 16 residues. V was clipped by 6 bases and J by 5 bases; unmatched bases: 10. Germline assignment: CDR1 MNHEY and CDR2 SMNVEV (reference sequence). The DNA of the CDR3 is TGTGCCAGCAGAAAAGCCCGGGACAGGGAGACCGGGGAGCTGTTTTTT. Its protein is CASRKARDRETGELFF.

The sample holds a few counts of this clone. CDR3 bases: TGTGCCAGCAGAGGGACAGGGGTGACCTCACCCCTCCACTTT. This codes for CASRGTGVTSPLHF. V usage is TRBV2 and J usage is TRBJ1-6, with 10 bases matching TRBD1. V lost 6 bases, J lost 10 bases, and 6 bases stayed unmatched. Germline CDR1 reads SNHLY; CDR2 reads FYNNEI. CDR3 length: 14 amino acids.

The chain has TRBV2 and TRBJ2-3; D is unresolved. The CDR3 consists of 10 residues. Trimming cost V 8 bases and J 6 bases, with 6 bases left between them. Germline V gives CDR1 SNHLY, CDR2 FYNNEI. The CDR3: CASARDTQYF. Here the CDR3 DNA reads TGTGCCAGCGCGAGGGATACGCAGTATTTT.

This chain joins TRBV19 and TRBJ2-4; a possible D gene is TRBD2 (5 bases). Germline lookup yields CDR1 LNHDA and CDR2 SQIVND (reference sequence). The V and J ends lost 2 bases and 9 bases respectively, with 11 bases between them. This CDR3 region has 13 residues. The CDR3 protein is CASSISRESIQYF. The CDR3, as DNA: TGTGCCAGTAGTATAAGCCGGGAAAGCATTCAGTACTTC.

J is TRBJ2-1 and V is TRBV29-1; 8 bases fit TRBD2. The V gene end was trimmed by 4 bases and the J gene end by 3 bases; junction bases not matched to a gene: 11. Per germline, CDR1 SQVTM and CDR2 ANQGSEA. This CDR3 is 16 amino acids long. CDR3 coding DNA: TGCAGCGTTGTTCTAGCGGGTATGGGAAGCTACAATGAGCAGTTCTTC. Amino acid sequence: CSVVLAGMGSYNEQFF.

The DNA of the CDR3 is TGTGCCAGTAGTCCCGCAGGGGGAGAAGGCTACACCTTC. Residues: CASSPAGGEGYTF. The chain has TRBV19 and TRBJ1-2; 7 positions agree with TRBD1. Germline-derived CDR1 and CDR2 are LNHDA and SQIVND (reference sequence). The trim removed 5 bases at V and 8 bases at J, leaving 8 bases unmatched. The CDR3 runs 13 residues.

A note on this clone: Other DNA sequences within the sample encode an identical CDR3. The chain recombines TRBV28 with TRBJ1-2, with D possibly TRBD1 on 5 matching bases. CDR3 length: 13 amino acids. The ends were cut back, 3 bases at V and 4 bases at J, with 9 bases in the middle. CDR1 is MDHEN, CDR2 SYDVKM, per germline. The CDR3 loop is CASSFSGTYGYTF. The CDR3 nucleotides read TGTGCCAGCAGTTTTTCGGGGACCTATGGCTACACCTTC.

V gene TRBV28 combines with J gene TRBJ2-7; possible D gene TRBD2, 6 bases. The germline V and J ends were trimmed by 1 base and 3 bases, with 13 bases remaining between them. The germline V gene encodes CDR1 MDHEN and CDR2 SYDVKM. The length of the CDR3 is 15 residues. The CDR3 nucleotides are TGTGCCAGCAGTTTATCGTTGAGCGGGTACTACGAGCAGTACTTC. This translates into CASSLSLSGYYEQYF. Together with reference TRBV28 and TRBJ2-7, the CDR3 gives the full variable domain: DVKVTQSSRYLVKRTGEKVFLECVQDMDHENMFWYRQDPGLGLRLIYFSYDVKMKEKGDIPEGYSVSREKKERFSLILESASTNQTSMYLCASSLSLSGYYEQYFGPGTRLTVT.

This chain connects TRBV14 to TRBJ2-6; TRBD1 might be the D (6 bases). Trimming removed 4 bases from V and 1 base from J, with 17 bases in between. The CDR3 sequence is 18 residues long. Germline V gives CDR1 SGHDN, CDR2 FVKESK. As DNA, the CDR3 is TGTGCCAGCAGCCCTCCTGCTGGGGGCCCATCTGGGGCCAACGTCCTGACTTTC. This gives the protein CASSPPAGGPSGANVLTF.

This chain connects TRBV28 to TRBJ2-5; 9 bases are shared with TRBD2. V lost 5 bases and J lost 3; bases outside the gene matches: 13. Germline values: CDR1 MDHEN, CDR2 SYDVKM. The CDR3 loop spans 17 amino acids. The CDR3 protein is CASSLPMKASGEETQYF. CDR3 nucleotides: TGTGCCAGCAGTCTCCCCATGAAGGCTAGCGGGGAAGAGACCCAGTACTTC. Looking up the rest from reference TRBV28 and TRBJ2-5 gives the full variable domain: DVKVTQSSRYLVKRTGEKVFLECVQDMDHENMFWYRQDPGLGLRLIYFSYDVKMKEKGDIPEGYSVSREKKERFSLILESASTNQTSMYLCASSLPMKASGEETQYFGPGTRLLVL.

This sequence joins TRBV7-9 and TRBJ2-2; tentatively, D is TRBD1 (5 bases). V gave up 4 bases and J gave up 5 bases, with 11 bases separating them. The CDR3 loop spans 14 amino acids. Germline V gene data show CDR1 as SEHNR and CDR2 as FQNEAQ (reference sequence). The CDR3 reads CASSSGHRTGELFF. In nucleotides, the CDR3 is TGTGCCAGCAGCTCCGGGCACAGGACCGGGGAGCTGTTTTTT.

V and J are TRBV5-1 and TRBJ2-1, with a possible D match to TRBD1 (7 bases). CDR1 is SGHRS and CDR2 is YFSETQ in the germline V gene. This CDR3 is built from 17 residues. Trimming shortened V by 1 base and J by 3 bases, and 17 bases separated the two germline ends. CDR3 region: CASSLQGQQGGYNEQFF. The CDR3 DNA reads TGCGCCAGCAGCTTGCAGGGGCAGCAGGGGGGCTACAATGAGCAGTTCTTC.

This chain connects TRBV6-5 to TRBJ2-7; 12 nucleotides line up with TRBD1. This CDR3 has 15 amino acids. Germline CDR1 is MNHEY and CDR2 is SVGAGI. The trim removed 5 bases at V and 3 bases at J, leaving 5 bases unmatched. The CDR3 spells CASSPGTGGNYEQYF. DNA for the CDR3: TGTGCCAGCAGTCCCGGGACAGGGGGCAACTACGAGCAGTACTTC.

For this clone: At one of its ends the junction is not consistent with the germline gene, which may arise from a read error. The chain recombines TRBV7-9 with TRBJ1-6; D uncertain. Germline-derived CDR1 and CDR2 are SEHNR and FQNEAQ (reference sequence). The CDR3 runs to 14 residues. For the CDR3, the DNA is TGTGCCGGCAGCTCGCACGTCGGGTCTTCACCCCTCCACTTT. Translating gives CAGSSHVGSSPLHF.

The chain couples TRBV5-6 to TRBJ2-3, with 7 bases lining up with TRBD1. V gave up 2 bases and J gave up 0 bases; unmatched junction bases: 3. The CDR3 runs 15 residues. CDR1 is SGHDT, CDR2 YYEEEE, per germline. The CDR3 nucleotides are TGTGCCAGCAGCTTTGGGACAGCGAGCACAGATACGCAGTATTTT. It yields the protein CASSFGTASTDTQYF.

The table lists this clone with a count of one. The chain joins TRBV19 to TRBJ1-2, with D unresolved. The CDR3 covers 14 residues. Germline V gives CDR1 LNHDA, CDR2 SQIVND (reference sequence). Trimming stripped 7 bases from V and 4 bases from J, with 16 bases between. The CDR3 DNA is TGTGCCAGTATCCCCAACCCGGGCCCCTATGGCTACACCTTC. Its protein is CASIPNPGPYGYTF.